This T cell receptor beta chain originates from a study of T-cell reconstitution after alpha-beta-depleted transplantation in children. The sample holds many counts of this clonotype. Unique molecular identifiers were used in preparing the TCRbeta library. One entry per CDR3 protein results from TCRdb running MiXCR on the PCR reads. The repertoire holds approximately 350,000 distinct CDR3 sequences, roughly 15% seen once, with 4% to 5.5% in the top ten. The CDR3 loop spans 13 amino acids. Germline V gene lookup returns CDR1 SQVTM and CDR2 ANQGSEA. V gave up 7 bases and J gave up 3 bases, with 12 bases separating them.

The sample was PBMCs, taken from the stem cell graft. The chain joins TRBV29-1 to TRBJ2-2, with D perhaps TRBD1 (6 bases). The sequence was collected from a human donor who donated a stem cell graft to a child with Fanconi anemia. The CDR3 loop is CSAQGSYTGELFF. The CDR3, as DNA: TGCAGCGCACAGGGATCCTACACCGGGGAGCTGTTTTTT.